Ten or more counts support the clone carrying this TCR beta chain. Its antigen is unidentified. Previously described methods with listed TCR primers produced the bulk TCR libraries. TCRdb fed the PCR reads into MiXCR, producing one record per CDR3 protein. Of 400,000 to 600,000 distinct CDR3 sequences detected, about 21% appear once; the ten largest clones hold 0.65% to 0.95%. This sample stems from a study of molecular identifiers for immune sequencing clone quantification. Study-level findings and limits: Naive cells had under 1% of molecules in clones above 20 RNA copies, effectors over 98%.

Source material for naive CD8 libraries was roughly 20,000 to 1,000,000 sorted cells, with 10%, 30% or 50% RNA. Sorting recovered naive CD8 T cells on a CD8+CD4-CCR7+CD45RA+ profile. Germline-derived CDR1 and CDR2 are SGHVS and FNYEAQ. There are 13 residues in the CDR3. V lost 0 bases and J lost 1, with 3 bases in between. The origin of this receptor is a human donor in good health. Some libraries in this study had Jurkat cell RNA spiked in. The sequencing sample was made of naive CD8+ T cells from blood, with Jurkat cell RNA spiked in. Subset specified: FACS-sorted CD8+CD4-CCR7+CD45RA+ naive T cells. The J gene is TRBJ2-5, the V gene TRBV7-6; D gene uncertain. DNA of the CDR3: TGTGCCAGCAGCTTAGCCTTCCAAGAGACCCAGTACTTC. Its protein product is CASSLAFQETQYF.